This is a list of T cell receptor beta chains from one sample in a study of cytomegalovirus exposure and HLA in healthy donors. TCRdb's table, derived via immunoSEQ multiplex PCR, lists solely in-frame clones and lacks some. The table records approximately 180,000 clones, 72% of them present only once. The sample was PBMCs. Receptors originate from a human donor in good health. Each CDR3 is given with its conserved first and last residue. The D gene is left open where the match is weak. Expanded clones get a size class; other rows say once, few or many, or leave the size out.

cdr3_nt: TGTGCCAGCAGCTTGAGCTCGGGACAGTGGACAGATACGCAGTATTTT
cdr3_aa: CASSLSSGQWTDTQYF
d_call: TRBD1
v_call: TRBV5-8
clone_size: NA
j_call: TRBJ2-3

cdr3_nt: TGCGCCAGCAGCCAAGCAAGTGAGACAGGGGGGATTGAAGCTTTCTTT
cdr3_aa: CASSQASETGGIEAFF
d_call: TRBD1
v_call: TRBV4-1
clone_size: few
j_call: TRBJ1-1

cdr3_nt: TGTGCCATCTCGACTGGTTCGAACACCGGGGAGCTGTTTTTT
cdr3_aa: CAISTGSNTGELFF
d_call: NA
v_call: TRBV19
clone_size: NA
j_call: TRBJ2-2

cdr3_nt: TGTGCCAGCAGCTTAGCGGCTAGCGGGGGGGCCTACGAGCAGTACTTC
cdr3_aa: CASSLAASGGAYEQYF
d_call: TRBD2
v_call: TRBV7-2
clone_size: NA
j_call: TRBJ2-7

cdr3_nt: TGTGCCAGCAGCATCCTCGGGACAGGCCATTCACCCCTCCACTTT
cdr3_aa: CASSILGTGHSPLHF
d_call: TRBD1
v_call: TRBV7-8
clone_size: NA
j_call: TRBJ1-6

cdr3_nt: TGTGCCAGCAGCCTATCTAGGGGCGCTGAAGCTTTCTTT
cdr3_aa: CASSLSRGAEAFF
d_call: NA
v_call: TRBV7-3
clone_size: NA
j_call: TRBJ1-1

cdr3_nt: TGCGCCAGCAGCTTTGGGCATACAGGGCGTGCAGAGACCCAGTACTTC
cdr3_aa: CASSFGHTGRAETQYF
d_call: NA
v_call: TRBV5-1
clone_size: once
j_call: TRBJ2-5

cdr3_nt: TGTGCCGGGGGGACTCTTAACTATGGCTACACCTTC
cdr3_aa: CAGGTLNYGYTF
d_call: NA
v_call: TRBV28
clone_size: NA
j_call: TRBJ1-2

cdr3_nt: TGTGCCAGCAGCGTAGTTGGGACTTCCAATTCACCCCTCCACTTT
cdr3_aa: CASSVVGTSNSPLHF
d_call: NA
v_call: TRBV9
clone_size: NA
j_call: TRBJ1-6

cdr3_nt: TGTGCCAGTAGTTATCTACCGGGACAGCCAATTTACGAGCAGTACTTC
cdr3_aa: CASSYLPGQPIYEQYF
d_call: TRBD1
v_call: TRBV19
clone_size: NA
j_call: TRBJ2-7

cdr3_nt: TGTGCCAGCCTATCTGGGGGCCCCGGAGGCAATCAGCCCCAGCATTTT
cdr3_aa: CASLSGGPGGNQPQHF
d_call: NA
v_call: TRBV19
clone_size: NA
j_call: TRBJ1-5

cdr3_nt: TGTGCCTGGAGCCCAGGGACAGGGGATGGAAACACCATATATTTT
cdr3_aa: CAWSPGTGDGNTIYF
d_call: TRBD1
v_call: TRBV30
clone_size: NA
j_call: TRBJ1-3

cdr3_nt: TGTGCCAGCAGCTTAAAAACTAGCGGGTTGAACAATGAGCAGTTCTTC
cdr3_aa: CASSLKTSGLNNEQFF
d_call: TRBD2
v_call: TRBV13
clone_size: NA
j_call: TRBJ2-1

cdr3_nt: TGTGCCAGCAGCTTAAGAGATACAGTCGTGGAGGTACCCTCCTACGAGCAGTACTTC
cdr3_aa: CASSLRDTVVEVPSYEQYF
d_call: NA
v_call: TRBV7-9
clone_size: few
j_call: TRBJ2-7

cdr3_nt: TGCAGTTCTTATGGGGGGTCCGGGGAGCTGTTTTTT
cdr3_aa: CSSYGGSGELFF
d_call: NA
v_call: TRBV29-1
clone_size: NA
j_call: TRBJ2-2

cdr3_nt: TGCGCCAGCAGGGGACAGGCCACCTACAATGAGCAGTTCTTC
cdr3_aa: CASRGQATYNEQFF
d_call: TRBD1
v_call: TRBV10-2
clone_size: once
j_call: TRBJ2-1

cdr3_nt: TGTGCCAGCGGGAAACAGGGCACTGAAGCTTTCTTT
cdr3_aa: CASGKQGTEAFF
d_call: NA
v_call: TRBV27
clone_size: NA
j_call: TRBJ1-1

cdr3_nt: TGTGCCAGCAGCCGACAGGTACAAGAGACCCAGTACTTC
cdr3_aa: CASSRQVQETQYF
d_call: NA
v_call: TRBV9
clone_size: once
j_call: TRBJ2-5

cdr3_nt: TGTGCCAGCAGCGTAGGTTCAGTCTCCTATGGCTACACCTTC
cdr3_aa: CASSVGSVSYGYTF
d_call: NA
v_call: TRBV9
clone_size: once
j_call: TRBJ1-2

cdr3_nt: TGTGCCAGCAGCTTATTGGTGGGGGGGGGTGAGCAGTTCTTC
cdr3_aa: CASSLLVGGGEQFF
d_call: TRBD2
v_call: TRBV7-9
clone_size: NA
j_call: TRBJ2-1

cdr3_nt: TGCGCCACCGGGACAGGGGGAAATGAGCAGTTCTTC
cdr3_aa: CATGTGGNEQFF
d_call: TRBD1
v_call: TRBV5-1
clone_size: NA
j_call: TRBJ2-1

cdr3_nt: TGTGCCAGCAGTCTCCCCGGGGGAGAGCAGTACTTC
cdr3_aa: CASSLPGGEQYF
d_call: NA
v_call: TRBV27
clone_size: NA
j_call: TRBJ2-7

cdr3_nt: TGTGCCAGCAGGTCTACAGGGGGAGGAGCAGATACGCAGTATTTT
cdr3_aa: CASRSTGGGADTQYF
d_call: TRBD1
v_call: TRBV7-9
clone_size: NA
j_call: TRBJ2-3

cdr3_nt: TGTGCCAGCACCGCGACAGGGGGCCGGGTCAATGAGCAGTTCTTC
cdr3_aa: CASTATGGRVNEQFF
d_call: TRBD1
v_call: TRBV27
clone_size: NA
j_call: TRBJ2-1

cdr3_nt: TGTGCCAGCAGCTCCTGGGACAGGGCAGATACGCAGTATTTT
cdr3_aa: CASSSWDRADTQYF
d_call: TRBD1
v_call: TRBV7-6
clone_size: NA
j_call: TRBJ2-3

cdr3_nt: TGTGCCAGCAGGGAGGACAGTGAGAACACTGAAGCTTTCTTT
cdr3_aa: CASREDSENTEAFF
d_call: NA
v_call: TRBV2
clone_size: NA
j_call: TRBJ1-1

cdr3_nt: TGTGCCAGCAGCTTGGACACAGGGGCCTCTAATTCACCCCTCCACTTT
cdr3_aa: CASSLDTGASNSPLHF
d_call: TRBD1
v_call: TRBV5-6
clone_size: NA
j_call: TRBJ1-6

cdr3_nt: TGTGCCAGCAGCTCGGTAGCGGGGGCGGAATACGAGCAGTACTTC
cdr3_aa: CASSSVAGAEYEQYF
d_call: TRBD2
v_call: TRBV5-4
clone_size: NA
j_call: TRBJ2-7

cdr3_nt: TGTGCCAGCACCAACGGAGGTACAGGGAAGGACATTCAGTACTTC
cdr3_aa: CASTNGGTGKDIQYF
d_call: NA
v_call: TRBV9
clone_size: NA
j_call: TRBJ2-4

cdr3_nt: TGTGCCAGCAGTTTATCCCCTGTGAACACTGAAGCTTTCTTT
cdr3_aa: CASSLSPVNTEAFF
d_call: NA
v_call: TRBV7-3
clone_size: NA
j_call: TRBJ1-1

cdr3_nt: TGTGCCAGCAGTCCGGGACTAGCGGAAAACATTCAGTACTTC
cdr3_aa: CASSPGLAENIQYF
d_call: TRBD2
v_call: TRBV28
clone_size: NA
j_call: TRBJ2-4

cdr3_nt: TGTGCCAGCAGCGTAGTCGCCACTAGTATCAATGAGCAGTTCTTC
cdr3_aa: CASSVVATSINEQFF
d_call: NA
v_call: TRBV9
clone_size: NA
j_call: TRBJ2-1

cdr3_nt: TGTGCCAGCAGTGAAACCTCTTCCGCCGGAACAGGGCATGGCTACACCTTC
cdr3_aa: CASSETSSAGTGHGYTF
d_call: NA
v_call: TRBV2
clone_size: NA
j_call: TRBJ1-2

cdr3_nt: TGTGCCAGCAGCTTAGGGAGGGGCTTTGGCTACACCTTC
cdr3_aa: CASSLGRGFGYTF
d_call: NA
v_call: TRBV7-2
clone_size: once
j_call: TRBJ1-2

cdr3_nt: TGTGCCAGCAGACTGGATCCGGGGGGCCTTGGAAACACCATATATTTT
cdr3_aa: CASRLDPGGLGNTIYF
d_call: NA
v_call: TRBV5-4
clone_size: NA
j_call: TRBJ1-3

cdr3_nt: TGTGCCAGCAGCCCGGACAACGATCAGCCCCAGCATTTT
cdr3_aa: CASSPDNDQPQHF
d_call: NA
v_call: TRBV6-5
clone_size: few
j_call: TRBJ1-5

cdr3_nt: TGTGCCAGCAGTCGACAGGGAAACTATGGCCACACCTTC
cdr3_aa: CASSRQGNYGHTF
d_call: TRBD1
v_call: TRBV2
clone_size: NA
j_call: TRBJ1-2

cdr3_nt: TGTGCCAGCAGCTTAGCGAGCGGGCAGACCCAGTACTTC
cdr3_aa: CASSLASGQTQYF
d_call: NA
v_call: TRBV7-9
clone_size: NA
j_call: TRBJ2-5

cdr3_nt: TGTGCCAGCAGCCCTCACGGGGTGGAGAACACTGAAGCTTTCTTT
cdr3_aa: CASSPHGVENTEAFF
d_call: NA
v_call: TRBV13
clone_size: NA
j_call: TRBJ1-1

cdr3_nt: TGTGCCAGCTCACCAACAGACAGCTCTGGAAACACCATATATTTT
cdr3_aa: CASSPTDSSGNTIYF
d_call: NA
v_call: TRBV18
clone_size: few
j_call: TRBJ1-3

cdr3_nt: TGTGCCAGCAGATATACCTCGGGACAGGGGACAAATTCACCCCTCCACTTT
cdr3_aa: CASRYTSGQGTNSPLHF
d_call: TRBD1
v_call: TRBV7-9
clone_size: NA
j_call: TRBJ1-6

cdr3_nt: TGCAGTGCTAGAGGCGGGGGGGGGCAGTACTTC
cdr3_aa: CSARGGGGQYF
d_call: TRBD2
v_call: TRBV20-1
clone_size: NA
j_call: TRBJ2-7

cdr3_nt: TGTGCCAGCAGTGAAATTCCCCTTCGGGGGGGTCCCACAGATACGCAGTATTTT
cdr3_aa: CASSEIPLRGGPTDTQYF
d_call: TRBD2
v_call: TRBV2
clone_size: NA
j_call: TRBJ2-3

cdr3_nt: TGCGCCAGCAGGCCCGGGACAGGGCCCTACGAGCAGTACTTC
cdr3_aa: CASRPGTGPYEQYF
d_call: TRBD1
v_call: TRBV5-1
clone_size: few
j_call: TRBJ2-7

cdr3_nt: TGCGCCAGCAGCCAACAGGGGGTGGCCTCACCCCTCCACTTT
cdr3_aa: CASSQQGVASPLHF
d_call: TRBD1
v_call: TRBV5-1
clone_size: NA
j_call: TRBJ1-6

cdr3_nt: TGTGCCAGCAGCCAGGCTGGAGATACGCAGTATTTT
cdr3_aa: CASSQAGDTQYF
d_call: NA
v_call: TRBV6-6
clone_size: few
j_call: TRBJ2-3

cdr3_nt: TGTGCCAGCAGTGAAATGTCAGGGATTCTCTACAATGAGCAGTTCTTC
cdr3_aa: CASSEMSGILYNEQFF
d_call: NA
v_call: TRBV2
clone_size: NA
j_call: TRBJ2-1

cdr3_nt: TGCGCCAGCAGTAACCCGAGGGAAACAGATACGCAGTATTTT
cdr3_aa: CASSNPRETDTQYF
d_call: NA
v_call: TRBV10-1
clone_size: NA
j_call: TRBJ2-3

cdr3_nt: TGTGCCAGCAGGGGGACTAGCGGGGGGGTATGGGAGCAGTTCTTC
cdr3_aa: CASRGTSGGVWEQFF
d_call: TRBD2
v_call: TRBV4-2
clone_size: NA
j_call: TRBJ2-1

cdr3_nt: TGCGCCAGCAGTTCATCGAGCTCCTACGAGCAGTACTTC
cdr3_aa: CASSSSSSYEQYF
d_call: NA
v_call: TRBV5-1
clone_size: NA
j_call: TRBJ2-7

cdr3_nt: TGTGCCAGCAGCCTCCCGGAGGAAACAGATACGCAGTATTTT
cdr3_aa: CASSLPEETDTQYF
d_call: NA
v_call: TRBV11-2
clone_size: NA
j_call: TRBJ2-3

cdr3_nt: TGTGCCAGCAGGGTACCAGGGTGGGGCGGCTACACCTTC
cdr3_aa: CASRVPGWGGYTF
d_call: NA
v_call: TRBV28
clone_size: NA
j_call: TRBJ1-2

cdr3_nt: TGTGCCAGCGTTCTGCGGGACCCCGCACAGCCCCAGCATTTT
cdr3_aa: CASVLRDPAQPQHF
d_call: NA
v_call: TRBV2
clone_size: few
j_call: TRBJ1-5

cdr3_nt: TGTGCCAGCAGTGATCCGGGGGGAATAAACTATGGCTACACCTTC
cdr3_aa: CASSDPGGINYGYTF
d_call: NA
v_call: TRBV2
clone_size: NA
j_call: TRBJ1-2

cdr3_nt: TGCAGCGTTGGCGAGGGTACTGGAAACACCATATATTTT
cdr3_aa: CSVGEGTGNTIYF
d_call: NA
v_call: TRBV29-1
clone_size: few
j_call: TRBJ1-3

cdr3_nt: TGTGCCAGCACCGAGGAGAAGGGGATGTGGGGCTACACCTTC
cdr3_aa: CASTEEKGMWGYTF
d_call: NA
v_call: TRBV6-5
clone_size: NA
j_call: TRBJ1-2